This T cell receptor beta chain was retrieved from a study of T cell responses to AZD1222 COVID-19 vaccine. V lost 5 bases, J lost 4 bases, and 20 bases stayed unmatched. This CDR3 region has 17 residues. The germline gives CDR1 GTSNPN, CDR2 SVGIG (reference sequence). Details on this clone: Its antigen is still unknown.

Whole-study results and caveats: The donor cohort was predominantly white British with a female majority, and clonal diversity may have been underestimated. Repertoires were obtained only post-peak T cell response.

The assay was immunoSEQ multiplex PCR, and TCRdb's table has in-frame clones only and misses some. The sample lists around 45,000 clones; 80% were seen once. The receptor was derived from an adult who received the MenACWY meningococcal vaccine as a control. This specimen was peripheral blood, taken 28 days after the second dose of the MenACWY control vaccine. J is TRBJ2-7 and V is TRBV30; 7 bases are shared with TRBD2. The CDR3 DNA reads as TGTGCCTGGGGGAGGGCCTCTTGGGTTACGGAGAGGTACGAGCAGTACTTC. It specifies CAWGRASWVTERYEQYF.